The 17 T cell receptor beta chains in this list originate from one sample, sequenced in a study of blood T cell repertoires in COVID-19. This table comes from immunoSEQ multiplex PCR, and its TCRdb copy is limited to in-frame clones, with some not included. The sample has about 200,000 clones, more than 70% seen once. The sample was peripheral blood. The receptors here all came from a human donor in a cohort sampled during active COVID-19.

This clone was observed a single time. CDR3 loop: CASSLLGGENTIYF. For the CDR3, the DNA is TGTGCCAGCAGTTTATTAGGGGGCGAAAACACCATATATTTT. The J gene is TRBJ1-3, the V gene TRBV28, with 7 bases matching TRBD1. CDR3 size: 14 residues. Germline V gene sequence: CDR1 MDHEN, CDR2 SYDVKM. V trimming: 1 base; J trimming: 6 bases; junction bases outside the gene matches: 3.

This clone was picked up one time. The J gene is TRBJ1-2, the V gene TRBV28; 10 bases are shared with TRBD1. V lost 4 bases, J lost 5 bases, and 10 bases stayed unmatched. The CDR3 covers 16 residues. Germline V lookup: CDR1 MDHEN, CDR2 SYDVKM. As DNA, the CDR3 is TGTGCCAGCAGTTCGCTGGGGGACAGGGGCGATTATGGCTACACCTTC. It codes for CASSSLGDRGDYGYTF.

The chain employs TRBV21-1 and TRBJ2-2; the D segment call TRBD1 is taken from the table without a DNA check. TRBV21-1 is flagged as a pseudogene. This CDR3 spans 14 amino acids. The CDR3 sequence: CASKGQEHTGELFF. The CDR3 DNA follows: TGTGCCAGCAAAGGACAGGAACACACCGGGGAGCTGTTTTTT.

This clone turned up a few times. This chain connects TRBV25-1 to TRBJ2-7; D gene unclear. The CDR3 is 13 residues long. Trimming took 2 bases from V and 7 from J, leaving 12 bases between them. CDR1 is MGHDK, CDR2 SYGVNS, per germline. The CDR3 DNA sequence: TGTGCCAGCAGTGAAGCCCCCCCCGGGGAGCAGTACTTC. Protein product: CASSEAPPGEQYF.

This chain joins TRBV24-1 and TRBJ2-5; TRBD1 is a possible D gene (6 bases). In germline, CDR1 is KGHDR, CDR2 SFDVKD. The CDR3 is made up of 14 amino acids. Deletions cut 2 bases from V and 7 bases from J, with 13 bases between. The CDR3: CATSDSITRGTQYF. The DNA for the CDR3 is TGTGCCACCAGTGATTCGATTACCAGGGGGACCCAGTACTTC.

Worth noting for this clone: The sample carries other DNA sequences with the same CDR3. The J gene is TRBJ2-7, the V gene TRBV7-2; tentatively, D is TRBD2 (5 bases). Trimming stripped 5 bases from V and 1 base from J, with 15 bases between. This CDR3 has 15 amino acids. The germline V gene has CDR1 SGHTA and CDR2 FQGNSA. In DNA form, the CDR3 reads TGTGCCAGCAGCCCCTCGCGCGAGCGGTCCTACGAGCAGTACTTC. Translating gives CASSPSRERSYEQYF.

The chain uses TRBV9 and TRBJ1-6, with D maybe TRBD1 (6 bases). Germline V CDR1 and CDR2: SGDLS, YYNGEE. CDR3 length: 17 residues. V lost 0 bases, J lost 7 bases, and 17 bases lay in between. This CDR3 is CASSVDPPGQGNSPLHF. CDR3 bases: TGTGCCAGCAGCGTAGACCCCCCGGGTCAGGGGAATTCACCCCTCCACTTT.

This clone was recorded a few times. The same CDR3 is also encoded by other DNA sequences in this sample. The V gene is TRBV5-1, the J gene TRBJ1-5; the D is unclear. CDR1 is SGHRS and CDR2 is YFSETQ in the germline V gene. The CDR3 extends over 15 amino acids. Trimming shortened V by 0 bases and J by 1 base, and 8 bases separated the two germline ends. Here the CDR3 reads CASSLVGESNQPQHF. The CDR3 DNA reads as TGCGCCAGCAGCTTGGTCGGGGAGAGCAATCAGCCCCAGCATTTT.

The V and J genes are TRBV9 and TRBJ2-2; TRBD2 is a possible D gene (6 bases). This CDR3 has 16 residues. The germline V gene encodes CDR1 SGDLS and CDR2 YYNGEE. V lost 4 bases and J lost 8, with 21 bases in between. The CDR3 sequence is CASSPLAGPDGGELFF. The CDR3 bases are TGTGCCAGCAGCCCCTTGGCGGGGCCCGATGGAGGGGAGCTGTTTTTT. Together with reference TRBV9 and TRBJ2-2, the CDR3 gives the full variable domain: DSGVTQTPKHLITATGQRVTLRCSPRSGDLSVYWYQQSLDQGLQFLIQYYNGEERAKGNILERFSAQQFPDLHSELNLSSLELGDSALYFCASSPLAGPDGGELFFGEGSRLTVL.

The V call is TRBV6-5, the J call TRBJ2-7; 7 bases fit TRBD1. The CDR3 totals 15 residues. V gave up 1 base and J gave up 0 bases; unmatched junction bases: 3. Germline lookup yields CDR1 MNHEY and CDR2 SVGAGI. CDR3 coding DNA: TGTGCCAGCAGTTACTATGCAGGGGGCTCCTACGAGCAGTACTTC. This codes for CASSYYAGGSYEQYF.

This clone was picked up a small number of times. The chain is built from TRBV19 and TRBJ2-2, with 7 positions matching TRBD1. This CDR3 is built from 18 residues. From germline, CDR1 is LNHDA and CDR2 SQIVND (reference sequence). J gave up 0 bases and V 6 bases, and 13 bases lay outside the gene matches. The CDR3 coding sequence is TGTGCCAGTAGAGGAAGAACAGGGGAAACTTCGAACACCGGGGAGCTGTTTTTT. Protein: CASRGRTGETSNTGELFF.

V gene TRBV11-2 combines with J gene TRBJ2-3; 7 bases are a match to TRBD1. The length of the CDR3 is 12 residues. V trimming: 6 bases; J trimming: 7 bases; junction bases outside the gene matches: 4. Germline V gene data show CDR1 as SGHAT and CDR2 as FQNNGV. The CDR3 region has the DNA TGTGCCAGCAGAAGGGGGCGAAATACGCAGTATTTT. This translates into CASRRGRNTQYF.

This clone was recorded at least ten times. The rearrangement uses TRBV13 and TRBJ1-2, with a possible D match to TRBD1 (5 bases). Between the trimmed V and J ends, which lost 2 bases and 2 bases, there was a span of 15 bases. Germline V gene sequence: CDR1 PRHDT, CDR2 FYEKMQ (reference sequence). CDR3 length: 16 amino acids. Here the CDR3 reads CASSLRILQENYGYTF. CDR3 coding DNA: TGTGCCAGCAGCTTACGCATATTACAGGAAAACTATGGCTACACCTTC. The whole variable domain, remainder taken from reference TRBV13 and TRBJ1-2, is AAGVIQSPRHLIKEKRETATLKCYPIPRHDTVYWYQQGPGQDPQFLISFYEKMQSDKGSIPDRFSAQQFSDYHSELNMSSLELGDSALYFCASSLRILQENYGYTFGSGTRLTVV.

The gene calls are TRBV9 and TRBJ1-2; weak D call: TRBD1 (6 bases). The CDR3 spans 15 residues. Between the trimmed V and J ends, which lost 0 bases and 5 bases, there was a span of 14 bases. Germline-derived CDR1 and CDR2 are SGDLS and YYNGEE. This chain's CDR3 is CASSVDRETGYGYTF. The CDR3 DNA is TGTGCCAGCAGCGTAGACAGGGAAACAGGGTATGGCTACACCTTC.

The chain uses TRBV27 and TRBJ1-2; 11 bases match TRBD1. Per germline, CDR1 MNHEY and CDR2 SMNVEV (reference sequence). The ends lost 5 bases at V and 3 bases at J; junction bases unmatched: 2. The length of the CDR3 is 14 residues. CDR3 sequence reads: CASSPGQGDYGYTF. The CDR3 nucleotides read TGTGCCAGCAGTCCGGGACAGGGGGACTATGGCTACACCTTC.

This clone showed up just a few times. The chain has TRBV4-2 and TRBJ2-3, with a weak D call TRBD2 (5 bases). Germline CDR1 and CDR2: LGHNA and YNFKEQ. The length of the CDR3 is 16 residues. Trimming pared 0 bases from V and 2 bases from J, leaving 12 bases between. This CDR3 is CASSQDYGAATDTQYF. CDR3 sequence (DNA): TGTGCCAGCAGCCAAGATTACGGAGCGGCCACAGATACGCAGTATTTT.

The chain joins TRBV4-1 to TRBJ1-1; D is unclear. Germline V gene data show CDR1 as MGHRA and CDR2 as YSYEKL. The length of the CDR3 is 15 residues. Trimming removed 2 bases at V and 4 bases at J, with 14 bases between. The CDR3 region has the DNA TGCGCCAGCAGCCAAAGAGAAGACCCGGGCACTGAAGCTTTCTTT. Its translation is CASSQREDPGTEAFF.